This T cell receptor (beta chain) was recorded in a study of T-cell reconstitution after alpha-beta-depleted transplantation in children. This CDR3 comprises 15 residues. The germline V gene has CDR1 DFQATT and CDR2 SNEGSKA (reference sequence). V was pared by 0 bases and J by 4 bases, with 15 bases between. Many counts were recorded for this clonotype. Library preparation (for TCRbeta) was performed with unique molecular identifiers. TCRdb called the PCR reads again in MiXCR, with one record for every CDR3 protein. Of 150,000 to 250,000 distinct CDR3 sequences in the sample, about 15% were seen once.

This sequence joins TRBV20-1 and TRBJ1-2; D perhaps matches TRBD1 (5 bases). The sequenced sample was PBMCs from the stem cell graft donor, obtained from the stem cell graft. This receptor was obtained from a human donor who donated a stem cell graft to a child with acute lymphoblastic leukemia. In DNA form, the CDR3 reads TGCAGTGCTAGAGATGCCAGGGCGGTCGTCTATGGCTACACCTTC. This sequence encodes CSARDARAVVYGYTF.